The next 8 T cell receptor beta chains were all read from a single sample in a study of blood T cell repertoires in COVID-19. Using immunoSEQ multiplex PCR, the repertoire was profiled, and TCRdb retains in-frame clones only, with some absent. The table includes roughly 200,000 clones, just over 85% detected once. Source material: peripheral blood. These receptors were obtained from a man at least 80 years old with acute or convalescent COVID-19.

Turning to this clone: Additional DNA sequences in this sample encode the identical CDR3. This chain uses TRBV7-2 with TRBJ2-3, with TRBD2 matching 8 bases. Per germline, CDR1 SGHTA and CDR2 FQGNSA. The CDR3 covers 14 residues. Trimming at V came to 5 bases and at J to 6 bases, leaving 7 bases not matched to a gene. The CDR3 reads CASSLGAGGDTQYF. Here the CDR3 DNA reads TGTGCCAGCAGCCTCGGGGCGGGGGGCGATACGCAGTATTTT.

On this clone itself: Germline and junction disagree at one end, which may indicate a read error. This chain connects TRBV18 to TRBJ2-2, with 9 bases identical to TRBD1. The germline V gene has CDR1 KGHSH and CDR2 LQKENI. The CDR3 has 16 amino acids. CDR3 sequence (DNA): TGTGCCAGCTCCCCACGACAGGGGGTGAACACCGGGGAGCTGTTTTTT. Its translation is CASSPRQGVNTGELFF.

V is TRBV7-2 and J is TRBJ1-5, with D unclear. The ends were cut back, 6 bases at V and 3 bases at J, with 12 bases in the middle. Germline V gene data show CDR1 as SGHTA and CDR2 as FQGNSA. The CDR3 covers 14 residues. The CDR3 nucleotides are TGTGCCAGCAGTTTATCCGGGATCAATCAGCCCCAGCATTTT. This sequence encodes CASSLSGINQPQHF.

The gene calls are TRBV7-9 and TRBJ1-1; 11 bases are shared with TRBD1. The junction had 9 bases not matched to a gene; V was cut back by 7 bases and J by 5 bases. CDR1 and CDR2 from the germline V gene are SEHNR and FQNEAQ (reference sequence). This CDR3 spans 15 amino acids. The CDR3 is CASTRWTGGETEAFF. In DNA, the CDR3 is TGTGCCAGCACCCGATGGACAGGGGGCGAGACTGAAGCTTTCTTT.

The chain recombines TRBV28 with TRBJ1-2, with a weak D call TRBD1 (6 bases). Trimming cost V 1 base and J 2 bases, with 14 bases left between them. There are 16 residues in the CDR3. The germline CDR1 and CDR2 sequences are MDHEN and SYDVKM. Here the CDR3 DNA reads TGTGCCAGCAGTTTATCAGGGGTTTGGGGAAACTATGGCTACACCTTC. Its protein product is CASSLSGVWGNYGYTF.

The CDR3 is CASSSGLHNEQFF. The CDR3 DNA sequence: TGTGCCAGCAGCTCGGGACTTCACAATGAGCAGTTCTTC. The rearrangement uses TRBV7-3 and TRBJ2-1; D is possibly TRBD2 (6 bases). V was shortened by 4 bases and J by 5 bases, with 9 bases between the two germline ends. The CDR3 covers 13 residues. The germline V gene has CDR1 SGHTA and CDR2 FQGTGA. Drawing the rest from reference TRBV7-3 and TRBJ2-1, the complete variable domain is GAGVSQTPSNKVTEKGKYVELRCDPISGHTALYWYRQSLGQGPEFLIYFQGTGAADDSGLPNDRFFAVRPEGSVSTLKIQRTERGDSAVYLCASSSGLHNEQFFGPGTRLTVL.

In nucleotides, the CDR3 is TGTGCCAGCAGCTTAGCCAACTGGGGACAATCTGGGGAGCTGTTTTTT. Translation gives CASSLANWGQSGELFF. V and J are TRBV7-6 and TRBJ2-2; tentative D call: TRBD1 (6 bases). Germline values: CDR1 SGHVS, CDR2 FNYEAQ. The CDR3 totals 16 residues. Trimming stripped 0 bases from V and 8 bases from J, with 16 bases between.

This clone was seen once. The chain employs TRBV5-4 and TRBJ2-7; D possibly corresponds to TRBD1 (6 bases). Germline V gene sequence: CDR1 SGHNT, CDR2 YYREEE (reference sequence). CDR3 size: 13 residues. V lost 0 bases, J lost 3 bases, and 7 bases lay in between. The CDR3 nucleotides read TGTGCCAGCAGCTTGGGACAGGTCTACGAGCAGTACTTC. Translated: CASSLGQVYEQYF.